This T cell receptor beta chain was captured in a study of response to subunit inactivated influenza vaccine. Between the trimmed V and J ends, which lost 3 bases and 4 bases, there was a span of 12 bases. The CDR3 has 14 amino acids. Study results and caveats: Researchers suggested that each seasonal influenza vaccination recruits few new T cells.

From the RT-PCR reads, TCRdb called clonotypes with MiXCR, one entry per CDR3 protein. The sample lists 550,000 to 800,000 distinct CDR3 sequences, approximately 14% occurring once. On this clonotype itself: Its antigen is not known.

The clonotype comes from a man aged 50-59 years who received an inactivated influenza vaccine. The sequencing here drew on PBMCs from blood, taken roughly 12 days after vaccination. This sequence joins TRBV12-3 or TRBV12-4 and TRBJ2-5, with D perhaps matching TRBD2 (5 bases). CDR3 loop: CASSFYAGGETQYF. In nucleotides, the CDR3 is TGTGCCAGCAGTTTTTACGCGGGCGGAGAGACCCAGTACTTC.